The 15 T cell receptor beta chains in this list originate from one sample, sequenced in a study of blood T cells in healthy people across ages. The authors ran a second PCR of roughly 6 to 12 cycles using a sample-barcoded 5' primer and a J-beta primer mix. TCRdb processed the 5' RACE reads anew with MiXCR; each CDR3 protein has one entry. The sample holds some 1.6 million distinct CDR3 sequences, about 31% seen once. What was sequenced was blood. The receptors stem from a woman younger than 45 in good health.

This clonotype was detected many times. This chain uses TRBV7-9 with TRBJ2-5, with 7 bases that match TRBD1. V was pared by 4 bases and J by 5 bases, with 7 bases of the junction left unmatched. Germline V gene sequence: CDR1 SEHNR, CDR2 FQNEAQ (reference sequence). There are 14 residues in the CDR3. CDR3 nucleotide sequence: TGTGCCAGCAGCTCAGACAGGGAACAGGAGACCCAGTACTTC. It codes for CASSSDREQETQYF.

This clonotype was counted between two and nine times. V usage is TRBV5-6 and J usage is TRBJ1-5; TRBD1 might be the D (5 bases). Germline CDR1 is SGHDT and CDR2 is YYEEEE. V was cut by 1 base and J by 6 bases, with 8 bases left in between. CDR3 length: 13 amino acids. This chain's CDR3 is CASSLRGVQPQHF. CDR3 in DNA: TGTGCCAGCAGCTTGCGGGGGGTTCAGCCCCAGCATTTT.

The chain joins TRBV18 to TRBJ2-7, with D hard to call. The CDR3 extends over 15 amino acids. With 0 bases removed from V and 2 bases from J, the gap between germline ends came to 11 bases. From germline, CDR1 is KGHSH and CDR2 LQKENI. The CDR3 spells CASSPPDKRAYEQYF. CDR3 in DNA: TGTGCCAGCTCACCACCGGATAAGAGAGCCTACGAGCAGTACTTC.

This sequence joins TRBV28 and TRBJ2-7, with TRBD1 identical over 9 bases. CDR3 size: 15 residues. CDR1 MDHEN and CDR2 SYDVKM come from the germline V gene. The V gene end was trimmed by 6 bases and the J gene end by 2 bases; junction bases not matched to a gene: 8. In DNA form, the CDR3 reads TGTGCCAGCAGCAATGACAGGGGGAAGACCTACGAGCAGTACTTC. Translating gives CASSNDRGKTYEQYF.

The chain couples TRBV24-1 to TRBJ2-5; 8 bases are a match to TRBD2. Germline CDR1 is KGHDR and CDR2 is SFDVKD. V dropped 3 bases and J dropped 4; count of bases not matched to a gene: 12. The CDR3 loop spans 17 amino acids. This chain's CDR3 is CATSDGSLAEVLETQYF. CDR3 nucleotide sequence: TGTGCCACCAGTGATGGCTCACTAGCGGAGGTCCTAGAGACCCAGTACTTC.

This clonotype was observed a few times. The chain recombines TRBV6-5 with TRBJ2-5; 11 positions agree with TRBD2. Germline CDR1 MNHEY, CDR2 SVGAGI. V shed 2 bases and J 4 bases; nucleotides not matched to a gene: 6. This CDR3 comprises 16 residues. Here the CDR3 reads CASSYGRLAGIETQYF. The CDR3 nucleotides read TGTGCCAGCAGTTACGGGAGACTAGCGGGGATAGAGACCCAGTACTTC.

The chain is built from TRBV4-2 and TRBJ1-6; D ambiguous. This CDR3 has 14 residues. With 0 bases removed from V and 9 bases from J, the gap between germline ends came to 9 bases. Germline V lookup: CDR1 LGHNA, CDR2 YNFKEQ. CDR3 in DNA: TGTGCCAGCAGCCAAGAGGCTTTGGGTTCACCCCTCCACTTT. As protein: CASSQEALGSPLHF.

The chain links TRBV30 to TRBJ2-2; D might be TRBD1 (6 bases). V lost 0 bases to trimming and J lost 6 bases, with 8 bases between them. The germline V gene encodes CDR1 GTSNPN and CDR2 SVGIG (reference sequence). This CDR3 comprises 13 residues. CDR3 loop: CAWSVQGPGELFF. CDR3 sequence (DNA): TGTGCCTGGAGTGTACAGGGACCCGGGGAGCTGTTTTTT.

This chain connects TRBV5-6 to TRBJ2-7; 9 bases are a match to TRBD1. CDR1 SGHDT and CDR2 YYEEEE come from the germline V gene. Trimming removed 4 bases from V and 6 bases from J; junction bases left unmatched: 5. The CDR3 extends over 13 amino acids. CDR3 nucleotides: TGTGCCAGCAGCCCGACAGGGGGAATCGAGCAGTACTTC. Translated: CASSPTGGIEQYF.

The chain uses TRBV13 and TRBJ2-5; 7 bases map to TRBD2. Germline-derived CDR1 and CDR2 are PRHDT and FYEKMQ (reference sequence). The CDR3 totals 16 residues. V was pared by 5 bases and J by 5 bases, with 14 bases of the junction left unmatched. CDR3 in amino acids: CASSPYAGVGSETQYF. CDR3 DNA: TGTGCCAGCAGCCCGTATGCGGGGGTAGGCAGTGAGACCCAGTACTTC.

This CDR3 is CASSHHSATYEQYF. In nucleotides, the CDR3 is TGCGCCAGCAGCCACCATTCAGCCACCTACGAGCAGTACTTC. The V and J genes are TRBV4-1 and TRBJ2-7; D is ambiguous. CDR3 size: 14 residues. Germline values: CDR1 MGHRA, CDR2 YSYEKL. The V gene lost 3 bases and the J gene lost 2 bases, with 11 bases spanning the gap.

The table lists this clonotype with a few counts. This chain uses TRBV6-1 with TRBJ1-4; a possible D gene is TRBD1 (5 bases). The CDR3 runs to 14 residues. CDR1 MNHNS and CDR2 SASEGT come from the germline V gene. The V end was cut by 3 bases, the J end by 7 bases, with 12 bases between. The CDR3 DNA reads TGTGCCAGCAGTGAGGGGGGTCTGATTGAAAAACTGTTTTTT. Its translation is CASSEGGLIEKLFF.

The sample holds a few counts of this clonotype. V gene TRBV6-6 combines with J gene TRBJ2-5; 7 bases map to TRBD2. The CDR3 is 15 amino acids. Trimming cost V 7 bases and J 3 bases; bases outside gene matches: 11. Germline lookup yields CDR1 MNHNY and CDR2 SVGAGI (reference sequence). The CDR3 spells CASINRLAGEETQYF. In DNA form, the CDR3 reads TGTGCCAGCATTAACCGACTAGCTGGGGAAGAGACCCAGTACTTC.

The chain uses TRBV6-6 and TRBJ1-2; the D is unclear. The length of the CDR3 is 12 residues. Germline CDR1 and CDR2: MNHNY and SVGAGI (reference sequence). V shed 6 bases and J shed 4 bases, with 9 bases lying between them. Written as DNA, the CDR3 is TGTGCCAGCAGACGGGAGGCCTATGGCTACACCTTC. Translated: CASRREAYGYTF.

The rearrangement uses TRBV20-1 and TRBJ2-4; D possibly corresponds to TRBD1 (6 bases). V lost 3 bases, J lost 8 bases, and 14 bases lay in between. This CDR3 has 13 amino acids. The V gene's germline CDR1 is DFQATT and CDR2 SNEGSKA (reference sequence). CDR3 sequence: CSASSQGYDIQYF. DNA of the CDR3: TGCAGTGCTAGTTCACAGGGTTACGACATTCAGTACTTC.